This TCR beta chain was profiled in a study of blood T cell repertoires in COVID-19. Study-level background: T cells, B-cell-depleted T cells, or PBMCs supplied cDNA or gDNA.

Some clones are missing from TCRdb's copy, which holds only in-frame ones; the method was immunoSEQ multiplex PCR. Here the sample spans some 200,000 clones, around 90% being singletons. The CDR3 loop spans 15 amino acids. The V end was cut by 5 bases, the J end by 2 bases, with 13 bases between. Germline CDR1 KGHSH, CDR2 LQKENI. Donors were grouped by their self-reported clinical history. This clone occurred once. This sequence originates from a woman aged 25 to 45 who had recovered from COVID-19. The sequencing input was PBMCs or T cells enriched from blood (not recorded which). This chain joins TRBV18 and TRBJ1-5; maybe TRBD1 (6 bases). CDR3 residues: CASSTGISGNQPQHF. Here the CDR3 DNA reads TGTGCCAGCTCAACAGGGATTTCGGGCAATCAGCCCCAGCATTTT.